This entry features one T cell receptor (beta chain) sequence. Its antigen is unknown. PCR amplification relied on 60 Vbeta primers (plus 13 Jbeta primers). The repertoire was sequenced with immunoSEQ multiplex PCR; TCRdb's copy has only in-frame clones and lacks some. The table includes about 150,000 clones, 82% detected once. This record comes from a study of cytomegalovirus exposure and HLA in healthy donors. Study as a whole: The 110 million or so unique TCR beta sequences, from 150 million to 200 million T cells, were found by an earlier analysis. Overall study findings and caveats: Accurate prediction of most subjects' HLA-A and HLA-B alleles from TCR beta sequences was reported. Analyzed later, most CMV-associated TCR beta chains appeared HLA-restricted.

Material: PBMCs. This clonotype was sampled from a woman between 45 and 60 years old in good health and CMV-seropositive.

In nucleotides, the CDR3 is TGTGCCAGCAGCGGGTCCTCCTACGAGCAGTACTTC. Its translation: CASSGSSYEQYF. The chain links TRBV2 to TRBJ2-7; D is uncertain. Germline assignment: CDR1 SNHLY and CDR2 FYNNEI. Trimming removed 6 bases from V and 0 bases from J, with 6 bases in between. There are 12 residues in the CDR3.